These 10 T cell receptor beta chains were sequenced from one sample in a study of T cells in Graves' hyperthyroidism and ophthalmopathy. The investigators amplified TCR beta CDR3 regions from RNA transcripts. HTBI primers drove first-round RT-PCR of the TCR CDR3. TCRdb ran MiXCR on the multiplex PCR reads and lists one entry per CDR3 protein. Of 300,000 to 450,000 distinct CDR3 sequences in the sample, about 17% were seen once. The sequenced sample was blood. The receptors were gathered from a woman in her 30s with Graves' hyperthyroidism that later progressed to Graves' ophthalmopathy.

This clonotype was recorded at least ten times. The chain joins TRBV3-1 to TRBJ2-7; perhaps TRBD2 as D (6 bases). Trimming shortened V by 4 bases and J by 0 bases, and 10 bases separated the two germline ends. The CDR3 consists of 14 residues. Germline V gene sequence: CDR1 LGHDT, CDR2 YNNKEL (reference sequence). CDR3 DNA: TGTGCCAGCAGCCCCTCGGGACTCTCCTACGAGCAGTACTTC. It is translated as CASSPSGLSYEQYF.

This clonotype was recorded at least ten times. This chain links TRBV11-2 with TRBJ1-2, with D uncertain. CDR3 size: 12 residues. CDR1 and CDR2 from the germline V gene are SGHAT and FQNNGV. The V gene lost 3 bases and the J gene lost 7 bases, with 9 bases spanning the gap. CDR3: CASSFLELGYTF. In DNA, the CDR3 is TGTGCCAGCAGCTTCTTGGAGCTTGGCTACACCTTC. The variable domain in full, completed from reference TRBV11-2 and TRBJ1-2, reads EAGVAQSPRYKIIEKRQSVAFWCNPISGHATLYWYQQILGQGPKLLIQFQNNGVVDDSQLPKDRFSAERLKGVDSTLKIQPAKLEDSAVYLCASSFLELGYTFGSGTRLTVV.

This clonotype has a count of ten or more. The chain is built from TRBV19 and TRBJ1-2, with 7 bases that match TRBD1. With 3 bases clipped from V and 8 bases from J, the junction kept 6 bases outside the gene matches. CDR1 and CDR2 (germline): LNHDA, SQIVND (reference sequence). The CDR3 spans 13 residues. The CDR3 sequence is CASSMTGLKGYTF. In nucleotides, the CDR3 is TGTGCCAGTAGTATGACAGGGTTGAAAGGCTACACCTTC. The variable domain in full, completed from reference TRBV19 and TRBJ1-2, reads DGGITQSPKYLFRKEGQNVTLSCEQNLNHDAMYWYRQDPGQGLRLIYYSQIVNDFQKGDIAEGYSVSREKKESFPLTVTSAQKNPTAFYLCASSMTGLKGYTFGSGTRLTVV.

This clonotype was recorded at least ten times. The V call is TRBV7-8, the J call TRBJ2-5, with TRBD1 matching over 8 bases. From germline, CDR1 is SGHVS and CDR2 FQNEAQ. After removal of 2 bases from V and 3 bases from J, the junction contained 2 bases not matched to a gene. The CDR3 totals 14 residues. CDR3 sequence reads: CASSLWTGKETQYF. The CDR3 DNA is TGTGCCAGCAGCTTATGGACAGGGAAAGAGACCCAGTACTTC.

This clonotype has at least ten counts. V usage is TRBV28 and J usage is TRBJ1-6; a weak D match, TRBD1 (6 bases). CDR3 size: 16 residues. Germline V gene lookup returns CDR1 MDHEN and CDR2 SYDVKM. Trimming removed 5 bases at V and 10 bases at J, with 21 bases between. CDR3 sequence: CASSPVGGIQESPLHF. For the CDR3, the DNA is TGTGCCAGCAGTCCTGTTGGGGGCATCCAAGAATCACCCCTCCACTTT.

There are many counts of this clonotype. This rearrangement joins TRBV2 to TRBJ2-7, with 9 bases identical to TRBD2. Germline V gene sequence: CDR1 SNHLY, CDR2 FYNNEI. The ends lost 6 bases at V and 5 bases at J; junction bases unmatched: 14. The CDR3 totals 16 residues. CDR3 sequence: CASRNEPGTSYHEQYF. As DNA, the CDR3 is TGTGCCAGCAGGAACGAACCCGGGACTAGCTACCACGAGCAGTACTTC.

This clonotype occurred many times. The chain recombines TRBV7-8 with TRBJ2-1; 8 nucleotides line up with TRBD2. With V trimmed by 1 base and J by 6 bases, 11 bases remained unmatched. The CDR3 loop spans 17 amino acids. The germline gives CDR1 SGHVS, CDR2 FQNEAQ. The CDR3 loop reads CASSLDRREEGLNEQFF. Here the CDR3 DNA reads TGTGCCAGCAGCTTAGATCGGCGGGAGGAGGGCCTCAATGAGCAGTTCTTC.

On this clonotype: A clone one base away is much larger, so this may be a read error. V usage is TRBV12-3 or TRBV12-4 and J usage is TRBJ2-5; D unclear. The CDR3 runs to 14 residues. V lost 3 bases to trimming and J lost 2 bases, with 10 bases between them. The CDR3 sequence: CASSFGEVQETQYF. CDR3 bases: TGTGCCAGCAGTTTTGGAGAGGTGCAAGAGACCCAGTACTTC.

This clonotype was seen ten or more times. This chain links TRBV2 with TRBJ1-2, with TRBD1 identical over 8 bases. The CDR3 contains 13 residues. Germline assignment: CDR1 SNHLY and CDR2 FYNNEI. The V and J ends lost 5 bases and 3 bases, in that order; junction bases with no gene match: 2. CDR3 DNA: TGTGCCAGCAGTCCGGGACAGGACTATGGCTACACCTTC. This encodes CASSPGQDYGYTF.

The CDR3 loop reads CASRAGQGGSWTNEKLFF. CDR3 nucleotide sequence: TGTGCCAGCAGGGCTGGACAGGGAGGTAGTTGGACTAATGAAAAACTGTTTTTT. The chain employs TRBV11-2 and TRBJ1-4; 8 nucleotides align to TRBD1. Trimming cost V 6 bases and J 2 bases; bases outside gene matches: 14. Germline V gene data show CDR1 as SGHAT and CDR2 as FQNNGV. The CDR3 runs 18 residues.